This T cell receptor beta chain was recorded in a study of blood T cells in healthy people across ages. CDR3 length equals 15 residues. The germline gives CDR1 SGHAT, CDR2 FQNNGV. Trimming removed 5 bases from V and 5 bases from J, with 19 bases in between. This clonotype was detected a few times. A second PCR, run for roughly 7 to 12 cycles, used a sample-barcoded 5' primer plus a J-beta primer mix. Every sample returned 2.5 million or more CDR3-containing paired-end reads. TCRdb independently ran MiXCR on the 5' RACE reads; one entry per CDR3 protein. The sample contains approximately 850,000 distinct CDR3 sequences, around 45% of which appear only once. Each donor supplied 7.5 to 10 milliliters of peripheral blood.

The chain carries TRBV11-2 and TRBJ2-7; D is undetermined. The specimen sequenced was blood. The sequence was obtained from a man between 60 and 75 years old in good health. CDR3 region: CASSPLERKGNEQYF. The CDR3 coding sequence is TGTGCCAGCAGCCCCCTTGAGAGGAAAGGGAACGAGCAGTACTTC.